These 3 T cell receptor beta chains were sequenced from one sample in a study of T cell responses to AZD1222 COVID-19 vaccine. Profiled with immunoSEQ multiplex PCR; TCRdb holds only in-frame clones, not every one. Of more than 75,000 clones listed, 92% were seen once; the top ten hold approximately 5.2%. Specimen: peripheral blood, collected on day 0 of AZD1222 vaccination. These receptor sequences come from an adult in good health.

This chain joins TRBV5-1 and TRBJ1-3, with no clear D. This CDR3 region has 15 residues. V lost 1 base and J lost 0, with 8 bases in between. In germline, CDR1 is SGHRS, CDR2 YFSETQ. CDR3 bases: TGCGCCAGCAGCTTGTTCGGGCACTCTGGAAACACCATATATTTT. Protein sequence: CASSLFGHSGNTIYF.

The chain recombines TRBV19 with TRBJ1-2, with D hard to call. The CDR3 extends over 12 amino acids. The ends were cut back, 6 bases at V and 8 bases at J, with 13 bases in the middle. CDR1 LNHDA and CDR2 SQIVND come from the germline V gene (reference sequence). The CDR3: CASSDGLVGYTF. The CDR3, as DNA: TGTGCCAGTAGCGACGGGTTGGTGGGCTACACCTTC. The full variable domain, its missing parts supplied by reference TRBV19 and TRBJ1-2, is DGGITQSPKYLFRKEGQNVTLSCEQNLNHDAMYWYRQDPGQGLRLIYYSQIVNDFQKGDIAEGYSVSREKKESFPLTVTSAQKNPTAFYLCASSDGLVGYTFGSGTRLTVV.

The V and J genes are TRBV19 and TRBJ2-2; 8 bases fit TRBD1. This CDR3 has 17 residues. Trimming at V came to 1 base and at J to 2 bases, leaving 6 bases not matched to a gene. CDR1 is LNHDA and CDR2 is SQIVND in the germline V gene (reference sequence). The CDR3 loop reads CASSIGRQGANTGELFF. The CDR3 bases are TGTGCCAGTAGTATAGGTCGCCAGGGGGCAAACACCGGGGAGCTGTTTTTT.